The clone carrying this T cell receptor beta chain appeared many times. Its specificity is not known. Germline-derived CDR1 and CDR2 are MNHEY and SVGEGT. The CDR3 totals 15 residues. V shed 6 bases and J shed 2 bases, with 13 bases lying between them. The sample is drawn from a study of human T cells and chemical hapten exposure. The time point is: patch test 2, 6 weeks after DPC sensitization. Treatment here: therapeutic diphenylcyclopropenone sensitization with weekly scalp DPC. Study-wide results and caveats: The number of TCRs over 1 in 1000 frequency stayed unchanged after DPC.

TCRdb re-analysed the RACE reads in MiXCR, keeping a single row per CDR3 protein. The data contain about 40,000 distinct CDR3 sequences, 3% to 3.5% of them singletons. The chain combines TRBV6-2 or TRBV6-3 with TRBJ2-2; maybe TRBD1 (6 bases). The sample in question was whole blood, obtained in connection with sensitization to the hapten diphenylcyclopropenone (DPC). The source of this sequence is a man in his forties or fifties with alopecia areata. Some clones in this sample may be carry-over from other donors' samples. The DNA for the CDR3 is TGTGCCAGCAGACGCGACAGGTTCAACACCGGGGAGCTGTTTTTT. It specifies CASRRDRFNTGELFF.